This T cell receptor beta chain was identified during a study of CD4+ T cells in melanoma. Study-wide results and caveats: CD8+ T cell, macrophage and B cell function reportedly correlated with neoantigen-specific CD4+ T cells. Diverse differentiation states were reported for melanoma neoantigen-specific CD4+ T cells.

To note about this clone: Its antigen is not identified.

Libraries were prepared by immunoSEQ multiplex PCR; TCRdb keeps only in-frame clonotypes and omits some of them. The table has roughly 140,000 clones, 80% to 95% seen once. The CDR3 spans 16 residues. CDR1 and CDR2 from the germline V gene are SGHAT and FQNNGV. V lost 3 bases and J lost 2; bases outside the gene matches: 10. The TCR originated in a human donor with melanoma. The rearrangement joins TRBV11-2 to TRBJ2-7; 7 bases map to TRBD2. CDR3 in amino acids: CASSFERTSEAYEQYF. The CDR3 bases are TGTGCCAGCAGCTTTGAAAGAACTAGCGAAGCCTACGAGCAGTACTTC. Based on the CDR3 plus reference TRBV11-2 and TRBJ2-7, the full variable domain is EAGVAQSPRYKIIEKRQSVAFWCNPISGHATLYWYQQILGQGPKLLIQFQNNGVVDDSQLPKDRFSAERLKGVDSTLKIQPAKLEDSAVYLCASSFERTSEAYEQYFGPGTRLTVT.